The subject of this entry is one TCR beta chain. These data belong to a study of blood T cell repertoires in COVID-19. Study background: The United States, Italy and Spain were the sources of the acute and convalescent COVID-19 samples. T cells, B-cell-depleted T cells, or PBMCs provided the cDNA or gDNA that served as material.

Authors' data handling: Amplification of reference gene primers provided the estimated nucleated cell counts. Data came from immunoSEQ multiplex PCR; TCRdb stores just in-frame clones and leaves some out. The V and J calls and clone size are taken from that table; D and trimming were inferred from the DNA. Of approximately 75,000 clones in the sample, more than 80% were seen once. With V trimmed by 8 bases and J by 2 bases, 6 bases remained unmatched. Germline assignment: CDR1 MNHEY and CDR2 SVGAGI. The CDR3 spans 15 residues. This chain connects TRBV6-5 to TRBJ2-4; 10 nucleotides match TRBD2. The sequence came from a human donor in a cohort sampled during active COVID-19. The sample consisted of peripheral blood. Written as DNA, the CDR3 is TGTGCCAGCGGCAGCGGGGGGGCCACCAAAAACATTCAGTACTTC. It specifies CASGSGGATKNIQYF.